This T cell receptor (beta chain) emerged from a study of beta chain features in type 1 diabetes. Study-level findings and limits: The naive, central memory and Treg TCRB repertoires looked more alike in patients than they did in healthy donors.

This clone occurred a few times. The antigen remains unidentified. cDNA synthesis used the whole RNA isolate, giving expressed TCRB sequences. Libraries were prepared by immunoSEQ multiplex PCR; TCRdb keeps only in-frame clonotypes and omits some of them. Altogether under 20,000 clones are present, over 45% being singletons, with the ten largest covering 0.35% to 0.55%. V was clipped by 3 bases and J by 6 bases; unmatched bases: 9. There are 16 residues in the CDR3. Germline V gene lookup returns CDR1 ENHRY and CDR2 SYGVKD. This chain joins TRBV10-3 and TRBJ2-3, with 10 bases identical to TRBD2. Specimen: stem cell memory CD4+ T cells from blood. The receptor's source is a young woman in good health. This CDR3 reads CAISELAGPSGDTQYF. DNA of the CDR3: TGTGCCATCAGTGAACTAGCGGGGCCTTCGGGTGATACGCAGTATTTT.